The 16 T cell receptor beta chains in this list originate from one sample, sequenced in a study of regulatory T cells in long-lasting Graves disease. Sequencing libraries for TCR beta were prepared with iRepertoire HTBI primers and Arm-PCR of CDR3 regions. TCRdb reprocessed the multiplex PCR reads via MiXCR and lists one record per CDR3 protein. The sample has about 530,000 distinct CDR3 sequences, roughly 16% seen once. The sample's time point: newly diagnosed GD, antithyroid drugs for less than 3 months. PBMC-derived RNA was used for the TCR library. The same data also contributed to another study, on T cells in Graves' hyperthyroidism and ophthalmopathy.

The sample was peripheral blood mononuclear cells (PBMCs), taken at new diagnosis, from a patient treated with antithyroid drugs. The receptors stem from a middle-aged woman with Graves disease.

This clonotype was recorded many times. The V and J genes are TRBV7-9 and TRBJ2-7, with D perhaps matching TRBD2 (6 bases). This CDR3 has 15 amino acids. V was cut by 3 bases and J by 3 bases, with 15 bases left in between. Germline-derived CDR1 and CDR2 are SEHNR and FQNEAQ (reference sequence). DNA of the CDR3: TGTGCCAGCAGCTTCAAGGAGGGATGGAGCTACGAGCAGTACTTC. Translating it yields CASSFKEGWSYEQYF.

Here the CDR3 reads CASSVALFDEQYF. DNA for the CDR3: TGTGCCAGCAGCGTAGCTTTGTTTGACGAGCAGTACTTC. The chain recombines TRBV9 with TRBJ2-7; D remains ambiguous. CDR3 size: 13 residues. V lost 0 bases and J 5 bases, leaving 9 bases between the germline ends. Germline V gene data show CDR1 as SGDLS and CDR2 as YYNGEE.

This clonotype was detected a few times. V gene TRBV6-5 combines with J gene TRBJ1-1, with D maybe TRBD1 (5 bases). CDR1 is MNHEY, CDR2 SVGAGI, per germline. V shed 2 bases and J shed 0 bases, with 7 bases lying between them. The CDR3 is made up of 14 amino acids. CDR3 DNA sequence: TGTGCCAGCAGTTACGGGGCTCTGAACACTGAAGCTTTCTTT. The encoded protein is CASSYGALNTEAFF.

The CDR3 DNA reads TGTGCCAGCCGTTGGCAGCGAGCAACTAATGAAAAACTGTTTTTT. Translation gives CASRWQRATNEKLFF. J is TRBJ1-4 and V is TRBV6-5; D unclear. With 8 bases removed from V and 0 bases from J, the gap between germline ends came to 13 bases. CDR3 length equals 15 residues. Germline assignment: CDR1 MNHEY and CDR2 SVGAGI.

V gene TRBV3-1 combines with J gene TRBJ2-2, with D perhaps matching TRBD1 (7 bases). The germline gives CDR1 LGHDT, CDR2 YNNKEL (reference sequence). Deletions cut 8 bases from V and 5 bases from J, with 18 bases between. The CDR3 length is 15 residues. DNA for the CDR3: TGTGCCAGCGGGGCGAGGGGGCGGGGAACCGGGGAGCTGTTTTTT. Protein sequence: CASGARGRGTGELFF.

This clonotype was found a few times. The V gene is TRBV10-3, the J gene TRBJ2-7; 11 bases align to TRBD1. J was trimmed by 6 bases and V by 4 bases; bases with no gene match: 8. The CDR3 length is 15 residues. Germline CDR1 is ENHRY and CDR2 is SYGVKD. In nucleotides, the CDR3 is TGTGCCATCAGTGTTCGGACAGGGGGCCCAACCGAGCAGTACTTC. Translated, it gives CAISVRTGGPTEQYF.

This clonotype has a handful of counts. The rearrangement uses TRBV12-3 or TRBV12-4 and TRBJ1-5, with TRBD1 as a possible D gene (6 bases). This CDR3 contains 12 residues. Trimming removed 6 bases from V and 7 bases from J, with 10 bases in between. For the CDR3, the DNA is TGTGCCAGCAGATACAGGGACCAGCCCCAGCATTTT. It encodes CASRYRDQPQHF.

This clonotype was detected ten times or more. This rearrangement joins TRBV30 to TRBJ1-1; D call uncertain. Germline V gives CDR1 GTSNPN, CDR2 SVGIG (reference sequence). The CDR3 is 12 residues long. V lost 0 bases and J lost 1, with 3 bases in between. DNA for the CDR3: TGTGCCTGGAGTGTAGCGAACACTGAAGCTTTCTTT. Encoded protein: CAWSVANTEAFF.

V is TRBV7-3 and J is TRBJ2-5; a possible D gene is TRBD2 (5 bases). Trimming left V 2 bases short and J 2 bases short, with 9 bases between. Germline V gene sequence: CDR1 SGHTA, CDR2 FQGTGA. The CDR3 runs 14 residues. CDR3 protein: CASSLRGYQETQYF. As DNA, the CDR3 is TGTGCCAGCAGCTTACGGGGTTATCAAGAGACCCAGTACTTC.

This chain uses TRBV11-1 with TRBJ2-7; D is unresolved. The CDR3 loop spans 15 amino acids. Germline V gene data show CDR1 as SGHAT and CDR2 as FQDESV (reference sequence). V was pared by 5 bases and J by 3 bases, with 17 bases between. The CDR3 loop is CASSPLQSGGYEQYF. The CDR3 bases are TGTGCCAGCAGCCCCCTCCAGTCGGGCGGCTACGAGCAGTACTTC.

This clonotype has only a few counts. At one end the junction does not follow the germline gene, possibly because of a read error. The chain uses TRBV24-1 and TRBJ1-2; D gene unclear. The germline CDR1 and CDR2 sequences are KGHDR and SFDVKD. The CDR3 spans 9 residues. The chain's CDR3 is CATRSSGSF. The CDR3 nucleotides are TGTGCCACCAGATCCTCCGGGAGCTTC.

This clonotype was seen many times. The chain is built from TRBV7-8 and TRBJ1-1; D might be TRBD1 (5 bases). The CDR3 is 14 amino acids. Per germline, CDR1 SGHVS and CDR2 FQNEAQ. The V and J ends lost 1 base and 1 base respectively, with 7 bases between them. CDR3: CASSLGTTNTEAFF. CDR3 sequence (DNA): TGTGCCAGCAGCTTAGGGACAACGAACACTGAAGCTTTCTTT.

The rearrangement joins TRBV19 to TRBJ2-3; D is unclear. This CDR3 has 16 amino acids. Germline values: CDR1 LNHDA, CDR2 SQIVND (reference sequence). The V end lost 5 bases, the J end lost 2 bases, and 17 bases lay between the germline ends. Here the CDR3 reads CASSEASTWPTDTQYF. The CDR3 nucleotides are TGTGCCAGTAGTGAGGCCTCTACGTGGCCCACAGATACGCAGTATTTT. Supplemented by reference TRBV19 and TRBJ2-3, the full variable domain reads DGGITQSPKYLFRKEGQNVTLSCEQNLNHDAMYWYRQDPGQGLRLIYYSQIVNDFQKGDIAEGYSVSREKKESFPLTVTSAQKNPTAFYLCASSEASTWPTDTQYFGPGTRLTVL.

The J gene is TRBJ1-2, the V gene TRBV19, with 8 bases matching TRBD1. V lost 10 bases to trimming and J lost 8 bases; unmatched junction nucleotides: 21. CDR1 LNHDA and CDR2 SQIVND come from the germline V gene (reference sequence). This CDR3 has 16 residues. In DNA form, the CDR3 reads TGTGCCACCCAGGGGGCTCTCGAGGCTGGGGTAGTGGGCTACACCTTC. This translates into CATQGALEAGVVGYTF.

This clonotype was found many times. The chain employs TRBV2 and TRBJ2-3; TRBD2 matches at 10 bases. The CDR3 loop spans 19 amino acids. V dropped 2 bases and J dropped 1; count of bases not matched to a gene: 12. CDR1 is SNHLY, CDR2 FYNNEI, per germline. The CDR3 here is CASSELGLAFGGGTDTQYF. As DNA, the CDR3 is TGTGCCAGCAGTGAATTGGGACTAGCGTTTGGAGGGGGCACAGATACGCAGTATTTT.

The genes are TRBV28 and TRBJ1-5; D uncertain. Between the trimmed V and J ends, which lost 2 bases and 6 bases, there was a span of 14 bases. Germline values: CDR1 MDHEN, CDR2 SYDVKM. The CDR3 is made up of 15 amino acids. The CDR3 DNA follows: TGTGCCAGCAGTTTAGGTCTGGGGTTGGGTCAGCCCCAGCATTTT. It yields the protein CASSLGLGLGQPQHF.